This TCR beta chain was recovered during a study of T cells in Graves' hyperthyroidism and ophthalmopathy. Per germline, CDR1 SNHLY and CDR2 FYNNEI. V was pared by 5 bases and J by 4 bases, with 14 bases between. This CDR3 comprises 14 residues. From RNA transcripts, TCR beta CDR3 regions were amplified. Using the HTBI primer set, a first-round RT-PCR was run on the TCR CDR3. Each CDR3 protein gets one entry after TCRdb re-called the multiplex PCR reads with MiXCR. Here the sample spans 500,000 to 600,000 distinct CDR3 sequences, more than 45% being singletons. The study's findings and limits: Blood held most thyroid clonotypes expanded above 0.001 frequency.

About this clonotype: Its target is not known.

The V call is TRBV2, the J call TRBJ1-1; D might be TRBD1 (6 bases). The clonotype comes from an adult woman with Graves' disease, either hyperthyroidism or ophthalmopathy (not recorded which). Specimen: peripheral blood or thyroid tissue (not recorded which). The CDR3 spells CASSQGGVPTEAFF. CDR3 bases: TGTGCCAGCAGTCAAGGGGGGGTCCCCACTGAAGCTTTCTTT.